This TCR beta chain was documented in a study of Ad26.COV2.S vaccination and SARS-CoV-2 variants. Study in general: In the study, Ad26.COV2.S was injected intramuscularly once, or twice 56 days apart. General observations from the study: Placebo recipients had lower spike-specific TCR breadth than vaccine recipients. For non-spike TCRs, breadth in vaccine recipients resembled that in placebo recipients.

Treatment indicated: 19 received Ad26.COV2.S at low or high dose, single or two shots; about 5 received placebo; per-sample allocation not given. At day 63 after the first vaccine or placebo injection, samples were drawn. Ad26 vector vaccine expressed Wuhan-strain SARS-CoV-2 spike. In germline, CDR1 is GTSNPN, CDR2 SVGIG (reference sequence). V lost 4 bases to trimming and J lost 7 bases, with 8 bases between them. The CDR3 spans 11 residues. TCRdb's table, derived via immunoSEQ multiplex PCR, lists solely in-frame clones and lacks some. This table has roughly 510,000 clones, around 85% appearing once. Of note for this clone: Antigen unknown.

The clonotype comes from a person aged 18-60 years who received the Ad26.COV2.S COVID-19 vaccine or a placebo. Specimen: peripheral blood, collected in a trial of Ad26.COV2.S vaccine versus placebo. V gene TRBV30 combines with J gene TRBJ2-1; D call uncertain. The CDR3 loop reads CAWMERNEQFF. DNA of the CDR3: TGTGCCTGGATGGAAAGGAATGAGCAGTTCTTC.